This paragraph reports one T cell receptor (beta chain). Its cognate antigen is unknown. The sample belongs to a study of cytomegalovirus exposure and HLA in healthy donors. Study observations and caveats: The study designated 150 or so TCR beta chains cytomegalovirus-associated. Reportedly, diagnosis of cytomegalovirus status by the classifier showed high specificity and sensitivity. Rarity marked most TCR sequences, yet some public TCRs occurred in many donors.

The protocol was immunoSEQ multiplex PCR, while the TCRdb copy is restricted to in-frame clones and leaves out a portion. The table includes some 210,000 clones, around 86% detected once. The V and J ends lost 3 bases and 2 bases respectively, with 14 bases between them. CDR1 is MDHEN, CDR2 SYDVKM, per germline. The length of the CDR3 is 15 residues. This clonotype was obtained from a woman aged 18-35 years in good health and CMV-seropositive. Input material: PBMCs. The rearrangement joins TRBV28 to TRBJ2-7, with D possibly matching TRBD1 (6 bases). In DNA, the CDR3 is TGTGCCAGCAGTTTGTTCCGGGACACTACCTACGAGCAGTACTTC. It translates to CASSLFRDTTYEQYF.